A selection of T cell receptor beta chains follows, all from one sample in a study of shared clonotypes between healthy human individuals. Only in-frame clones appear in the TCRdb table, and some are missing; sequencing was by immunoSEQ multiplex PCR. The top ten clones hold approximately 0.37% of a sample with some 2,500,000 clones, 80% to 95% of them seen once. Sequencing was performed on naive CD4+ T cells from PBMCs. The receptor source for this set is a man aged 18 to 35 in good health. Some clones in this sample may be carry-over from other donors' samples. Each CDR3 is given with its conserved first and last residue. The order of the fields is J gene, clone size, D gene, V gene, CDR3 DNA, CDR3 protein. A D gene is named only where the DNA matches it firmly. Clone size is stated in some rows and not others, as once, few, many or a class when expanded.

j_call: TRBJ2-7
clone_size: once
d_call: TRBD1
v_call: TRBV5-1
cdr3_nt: TGCGCCAGCAGCTCTGGGACAGGCAGCTCCTACGAGCAGTACTTC
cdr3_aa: CASSSGTGSSYEQYF

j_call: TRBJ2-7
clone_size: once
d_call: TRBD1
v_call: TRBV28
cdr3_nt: TGTGCCAGCAGTTTCACACAGGGGACCCTTTCCTACGAGCAGTACTTC
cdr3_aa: CASSFTQGTLSYEQYF

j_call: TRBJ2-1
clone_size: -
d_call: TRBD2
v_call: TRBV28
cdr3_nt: TGTGCCAGCACCCTAGCGGGAGTAATGGGGAATGAGCAGTTCTTC
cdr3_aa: CASTLAGVMGNEQFF

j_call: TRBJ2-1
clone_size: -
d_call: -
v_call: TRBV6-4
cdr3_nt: TGTGCCAGCAGTGCTCAACCAGGACTATCCGGGGTAAATGAGCAGTTCTTC
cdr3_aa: CASSAQPGLSGVNEQFF

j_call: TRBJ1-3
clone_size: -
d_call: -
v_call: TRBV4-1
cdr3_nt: TGCGCCAGCAGCCAAGCGACAGGCTCTGGAAACACCATATATTTT
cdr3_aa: CASSQATGSGNTIYF

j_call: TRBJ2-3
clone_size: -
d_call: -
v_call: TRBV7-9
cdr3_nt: TGTGCCAGCAGCCCGTGGTGGCAGGGGTTAGGAGATACGCAGTATTTT
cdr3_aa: CASSPWWQGLGDTQYF

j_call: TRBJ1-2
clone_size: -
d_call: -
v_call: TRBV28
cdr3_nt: TGTGCCAGCAGCCCGTTGAGGGAGGACTATGGCTACACCTTC
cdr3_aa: CASSPLREDYGYTF

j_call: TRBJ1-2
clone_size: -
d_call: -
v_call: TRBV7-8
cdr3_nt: TGTGCCAGCAGCTTCGCTGGGGAGGGCTACACCTTC
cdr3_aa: CASSFAGEGYTF

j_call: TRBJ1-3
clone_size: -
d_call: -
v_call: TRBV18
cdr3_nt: TGTGCCAGCTCACCCTTGGACAGCAGCTCTGGAAACACCATATATTTT
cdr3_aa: CASSPLDSSSGNTIYF

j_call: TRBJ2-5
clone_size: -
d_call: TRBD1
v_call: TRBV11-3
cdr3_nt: TGTGCCAGCAGCTCGGGACAGGGGGCTAAAGAGACCCAGTACTTC
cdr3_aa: CASSSGQGAKETQYF

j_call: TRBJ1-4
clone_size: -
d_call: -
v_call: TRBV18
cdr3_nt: TGTGCCAGCTCACCGCCAGAGGGACTGTGGGAAAAACTGTTTTTT
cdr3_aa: CASSPPEGLWEKLFF

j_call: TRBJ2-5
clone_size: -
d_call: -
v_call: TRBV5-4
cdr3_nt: TGTGCCAGCAGCTTGGTTATGGGGGGAGGAAGAGAGACCCAGTACTTC
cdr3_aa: CASSLVMGGGRETQYF

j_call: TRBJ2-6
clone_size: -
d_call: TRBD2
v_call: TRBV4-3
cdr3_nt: TGCGCCAGCAGCCACGGACTAGCGGGAGGTTGGGCTGGGGCCAACGTCCTGACTTTC
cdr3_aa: CASSHGLAGGWAGANVLTF

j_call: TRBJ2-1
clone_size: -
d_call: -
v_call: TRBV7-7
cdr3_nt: TGTGCCAGCAGCTTGGGGGGACAGCACAATGAGCAGTTCTTC
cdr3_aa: CASSLGGQHNEQFF

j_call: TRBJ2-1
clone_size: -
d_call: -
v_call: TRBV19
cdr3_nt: TGTGCAGAGGGGCCCGAACGGTCAAATGAGCAGTTCTTC
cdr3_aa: CAEGPERSNEQFF

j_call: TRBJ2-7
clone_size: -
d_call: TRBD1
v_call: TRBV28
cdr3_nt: TGTGCCAGCAGGCCGGGACAGGGGGTTGGATCCTACGAGCAGTACTTC
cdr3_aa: CASRPGQGVGSYEQYF

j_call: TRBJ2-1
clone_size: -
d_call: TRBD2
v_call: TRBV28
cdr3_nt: TGTGCCAGCAGTCTATTGGGGGCTAGCGGGATGGGCAATGAGCAGTTCTTC
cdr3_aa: CASSLLGASGMGNEQFF

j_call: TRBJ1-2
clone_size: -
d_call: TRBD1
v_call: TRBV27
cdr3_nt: TGTGCCAGCATTTCACCCGGGACAGATTATGGCTACACCTTC
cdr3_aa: CASISPGTDYGYTF

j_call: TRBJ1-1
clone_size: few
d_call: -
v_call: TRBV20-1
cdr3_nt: TGCAGTGCCTATGAAGCTTTCTTT
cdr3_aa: CSAYEAFF

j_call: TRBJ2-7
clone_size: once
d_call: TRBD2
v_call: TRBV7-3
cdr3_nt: TGTGCCAGCAGCTCTTCACGGGGGAGGGCGGGACCGCCCGCCGAGCAGTACTTC
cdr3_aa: CASSSSRGRAGPPAEQYF

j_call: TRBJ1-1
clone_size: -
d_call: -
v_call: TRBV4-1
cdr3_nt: TGCGCCAGCAGCCGAGGGGGGAACATGAACACTGAAGCTTTCTTT
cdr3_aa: CASSRGGNMNTEAFF

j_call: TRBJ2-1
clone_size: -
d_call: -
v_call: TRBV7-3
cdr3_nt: TGTGCCAGCAGCTTACAGGGCGGGGATGAGCAGTTCTTC
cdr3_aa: CASSLQGGDEQFF

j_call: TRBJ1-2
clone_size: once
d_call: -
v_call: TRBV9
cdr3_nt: TGTGCCAGCAGCGCGACAGGCCGAGGGGATGGCTACACCTTC
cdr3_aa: CASSATGRGDGYTF

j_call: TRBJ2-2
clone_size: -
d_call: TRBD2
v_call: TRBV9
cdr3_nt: TGTGCCAGCAGCGTTGCTAGCGGTGCGAACACCGGGGAGCTGTTTTTT
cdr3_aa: CASSVASGANTGELFF

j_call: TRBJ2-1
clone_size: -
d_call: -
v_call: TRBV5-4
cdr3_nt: TGTGCCAGCAGCTTTGACCGGGCGAATGAGCAGTTCTTC
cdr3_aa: CASSFDRANEQFF

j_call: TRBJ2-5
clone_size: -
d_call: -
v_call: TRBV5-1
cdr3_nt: TGCGCCAGCACGGGGCTAGACGAGACCCAGTACTTC
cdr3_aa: CASTGLDETQYF

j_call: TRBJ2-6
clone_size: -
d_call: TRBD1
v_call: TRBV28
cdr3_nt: TGTGCCAGCAGGGGACAGGGGGCGCAAGCTGGGGCCAACGTCCTGACTTTC
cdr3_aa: CASRGQGAQAGANVLTF

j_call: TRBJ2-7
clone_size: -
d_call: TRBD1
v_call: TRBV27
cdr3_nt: TGTGCCAGCAGGACAGGGCCATCGGTGAACGAGCAGTACTTC
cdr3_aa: CASRTGPSVNEQYF

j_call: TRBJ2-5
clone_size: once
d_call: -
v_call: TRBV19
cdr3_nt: TGTGCCAGTAGTATAGGCCCGCCATCTCAGGGAGAGACCCAGTACTTC
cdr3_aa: CASSIGPPSQGETQYF

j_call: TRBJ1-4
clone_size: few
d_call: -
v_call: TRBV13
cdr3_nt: TGTGCCAGCAGCTCATTAGCTAATGAAAAACTGTTTTTT
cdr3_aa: CASSSLANEKLFF

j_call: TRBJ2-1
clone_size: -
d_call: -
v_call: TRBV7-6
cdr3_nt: TGTGCCAGCAGCTTAGCTCCAGCGTGGGATGAGCAGTTCTTC
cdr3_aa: CASSLAPAWDEQFF